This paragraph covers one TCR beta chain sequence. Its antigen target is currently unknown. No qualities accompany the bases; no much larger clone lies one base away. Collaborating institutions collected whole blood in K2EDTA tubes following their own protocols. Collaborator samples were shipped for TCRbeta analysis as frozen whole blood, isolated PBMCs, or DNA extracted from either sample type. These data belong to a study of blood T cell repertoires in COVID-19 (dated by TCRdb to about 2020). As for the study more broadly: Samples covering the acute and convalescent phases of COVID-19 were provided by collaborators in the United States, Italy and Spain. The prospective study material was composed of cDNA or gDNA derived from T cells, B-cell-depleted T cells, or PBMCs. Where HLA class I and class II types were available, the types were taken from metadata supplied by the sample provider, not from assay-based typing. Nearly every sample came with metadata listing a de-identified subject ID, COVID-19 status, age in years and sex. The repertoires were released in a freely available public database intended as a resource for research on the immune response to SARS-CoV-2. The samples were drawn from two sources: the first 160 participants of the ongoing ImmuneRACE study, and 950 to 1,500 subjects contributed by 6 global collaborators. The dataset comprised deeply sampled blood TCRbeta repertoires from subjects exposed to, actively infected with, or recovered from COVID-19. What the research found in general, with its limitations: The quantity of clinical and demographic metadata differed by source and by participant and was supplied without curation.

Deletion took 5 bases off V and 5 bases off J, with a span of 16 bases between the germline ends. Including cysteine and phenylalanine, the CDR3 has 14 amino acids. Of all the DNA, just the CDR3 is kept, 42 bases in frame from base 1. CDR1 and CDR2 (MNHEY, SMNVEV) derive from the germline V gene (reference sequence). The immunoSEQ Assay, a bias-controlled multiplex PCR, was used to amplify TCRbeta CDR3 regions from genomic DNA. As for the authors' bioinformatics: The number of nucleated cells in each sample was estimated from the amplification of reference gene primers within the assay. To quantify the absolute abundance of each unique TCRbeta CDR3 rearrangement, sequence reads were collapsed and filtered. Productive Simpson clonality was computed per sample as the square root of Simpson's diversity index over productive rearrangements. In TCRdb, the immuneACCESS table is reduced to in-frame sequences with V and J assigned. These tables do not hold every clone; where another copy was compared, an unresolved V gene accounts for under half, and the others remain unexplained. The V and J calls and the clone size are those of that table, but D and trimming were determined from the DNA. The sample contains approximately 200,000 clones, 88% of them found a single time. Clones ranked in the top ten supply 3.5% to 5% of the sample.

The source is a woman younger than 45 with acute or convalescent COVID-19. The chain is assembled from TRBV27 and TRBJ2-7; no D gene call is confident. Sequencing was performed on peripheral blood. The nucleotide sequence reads TGTGCCAGCAGTAACAGTGGGCCACAACACGAGCAGTACTTC. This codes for CASSNSGPQHEQYF.